Below, 14 T cell receptor beta chains from the same sample are listed, as sequenced in a study of low-dose radiotherapy and immunotherapy resistance in tumors (dated by TCRdb to between 2020 and 2023). TCRdb records Illumina HiSeq 2500 as the sequencer. First-strand cDNA was synthesized using Superscript III and a set of TRAV- and TRBV-specific primers, so that both TCRalpha and TCRbeta chains were covered. TCRs were amplified for 15 to 20 PCR cycles with Phusion, using a constant-region primer paired with the adapter attached to the V primers. TCRdb's own reprocessing of the public reads used fastp at Q25 and MiXCR and kept productive beta chains. Each entry merges the rows of one CDR3 protein and shows their most common DNA and genes. Counted in this sample were tens of thousands of distinct CDR3 sequences; about a sixth of them appeared once. Jointly, the top ten make up 2.8% of the sample. What the time point label conveys for this sample: before trial treatment.

This specimen was PBMCs, taken before treatment. These receptors were collected from a male donor with prostate cancer.

This clonotype has a count of ten or more. The V call is TRBV5-1, the J call TRBJ2-3; D assignment may be TRBD1 or TRBD2 (7 bases each). Germline loops: CDR1 SGHRS, CDR2 YFSETQ. Trimming left V 4 bases short and J 2 bases short, with 17 bases between. The CDR3 extends over 16 amino acids. The CDR3: CASSPTQGGVTDTQYF. As DNA, the CDR3 is TGCGCCAGCAGCCCCACTCAGGGGGGGGTCACAGATACGCAGTATTTT.

Ten or more counts support this clonotype. Written as DNA, the CDR3 is TGTGCCAGCTCGGGGGGGGGCGGGGAGACCCAGTACTTC. Its translation: CASSGGGGETQYF. This chain uses TRBV6-6 with TRBJ2-5; 8 bases align to TRBD2. V lost 8 bases and J lost 5; bases outside the gene matches: 7. The CDR3 loop spans 13 amino acids. Per the germline V gene, CDR1 is MNHNY and CDR2 is SVGAGI (reference sequence).

This clonotype was seen many times. The chain couples TRBV7-8 to TRBJ2-7, with 14 bases that match TRBD2. J was trimmed by 2 bases and V by 5 bases; bases with no gene match: 5. Germline lookup yields CDR1 SGHVS and CDR2 FQNEAQ. CDR3 length equals 16 residues. The chain's CDR3 is CASSQGLAGDPYEQYF. The CDR3 bases are TGTGCCAGCAGCCAGGGACTAGCGGGGGACCCCTACGAGCAGTACTTC. Full variable domain (remainder filled in from reference TRBV7-8 and TRBJ2-7): GAGVSQSPRYKVAKRGQDVALRCDPISGHVSLFWYQQALGQGPEFLTYFQNEAQLDKSGLPSDRFFAERPEGSVSTLKIQRTQQEDSAVYLCASSQGLAGDPYEQYFGPGTRLTVT.

This clonotype came up many times. The V and J genes are TRBV10-1 and TRBJ2-2; D tentatively reads TRBD1 or TRBD2 (5 bases each). CDR3 length: 16 amino acids. The germline V gene encodes CDR1 WNHNN and CDR2 SYGVQD (reference sequence). Trimming removed 1 base at V and 0 bases at J, with 9 bases between. In DNA, the CDR3 is TGCGCCAGCAGTGAGTTGAGGGGCCCGAACACCGGGGAGCTGTTTTTT. This encodes CASSELRGPNTGELFF.

At least ten counts were recorded for this clonotype. The rearrangement joins TRBV30 to TRBJ1-4; 7 bases align to TRBD1. With V trimmed by 1 base and J by 3 bases, 8 bases remained unmatched. Germline V CDR1 and CDR2: GTSNPN, SVGIG (reference sequence). The CDR3 is 16 amino acids. The CDR3 sequence is CAWSGGQKVANEKLFF. The CDR3 DNA reads TGTGCCTGGAGTGGGGGACAGAAGGTGGCTAATGAAAAACTGTTTTTT.

This clonotype was detected ten times or more. The chain is built from TRBV5-1 and TRBJ2-1; 7 bases line up with TRBD2. The ends lost 2 bases at V and 6 bases at J; junction bases unmatched: 11. The V gene's germline CDR1 is SGHRS and CDR2 YFSETQ. This CDR3 region has 16 residues. The CDR3 bases are TGCGCCAGCAGCTTTCCTAGCGGTCGTATCGCCAATGAGCAGTTCTTC. Translating gives CASSFPSGRIANEQFF. Filled out from reference TRBV5-1 and TRBJ2-1, the complete variable domain reads KAGVTQTPRYLIKTRGQQVTLSCSPISGHRSVSWYQQTPGQGLQFLFEYFSETQRNKGNFPGRFSGRQFSNSRSEMNVSTLELGDSALYLCASSFPSGRIANEQFFGPGTRLTVL.

This clonotype turned up a few times. The J gene is TRBJ1-6, the V gene TRBV27; the D gene is possibly TRBD1 (5 bases). V lost 6 bases to trimming and J lost 9 bases, with 15 bases between them. Germline CDR1 MNHEY, CDR2 SMNVEV (reference sequence). The CDR3 has 14 residues. The CDR3 DNA sequence: TGTGCCAGCAGCAAACCCGGAGGGACTTCACCCCTCCACTTT. Its protein product is CASSKPGGTSPLHF.

This clonotype has a count of ten or more. V gene TRBV2 combines with J gene TRBJ2-7; tentatively, D is TRBD1 or TRBD2 (5 bases each). Trimming left V 1 base short and J 5 bases short, with 9 bases between. Germline CDR1 SNHLY, CDR2 FYNNEI. The CDR3 has 13 amino acids. Here the CDR3 reads CASSEDWDHEQYF. The CDR3 DNA is TGTGCCAGCAGTGAAGATTGGGACCACGAGCAGTACTTC.

This clonotype occurred many times. The chain recombines TRBV4-2 with TRBJ2-7; either TRBD1 or TRBD2 may supply D (6 bases each). Trimming removed 5 bases from V and 6 bases from J, with 17 bases in between. Per the germline V gene, CDR1 is LGHNA and CDR2 is YNFKEQ. The length of the CDR3 is 14 residues. CDR3 sequence: CASSGNGGPGEQYF. CDR3 DNA sequence: TGTGCCAGCAGCGGCAATGGGGGGCCCGGCGAGCAGTACTTC.

This clonotype showed up many times. The chain recombines TRBV20-1 with TRBJ1-5; 7 bases align to TRBD1. V lost 0 bases, J lost 2 bases, and 4 bases stayed unmatched. Germline lookup yields CDR1 DFQATT and CDR2 SNEGSKA (reference sequence). The CDR3 runs 15 residues. The CDR3 DNA is TGCAGTGCTAGAGATATAGACAGGGGCAATCAGCCCCAGCATTTT. This encodes CSARDIDRGNQPQHF.

This clonotype was found a few times. J is TRBJ2-2 and V is TRBV11-1; possibly TRBD2 for D (5 bases). From germline, CDR1 is SGHAT and CDR2 FQDESV (reference sequence). There are 15 residues in the CDR3. Trimming took 2 bases from V and 2 from J, leaving 9 bases between them. The chain's CDR3 is CASSLTGVNTGELFF. Here the CDR3 DNA reads TGTGCCAGCAGCTTAACCGGGGTAAACACCGGGGAGCTGTTTTTT.

This clonotype was seen at least ten times. The genes are TRBV14 and TRBJ1-5; no definite D call. CDR1 SGHDN and CDR2 FVKESK come from the germline V gene. V was pared by 6 bases and J by 3 bases, with 9 bases between. This CDR3 comprises 13 residues. The CDR3 reads CASSQNFNQPQHF. The DNA for the CDR3 is TGTGCCAGCAGTCAAAATTTCAATCAGCCCCAGCATTTT.

This clonotype was seen a few times. This rearrangement joins TRBV7-9 to TRBJ2-1, with 10 bases aligning to TRBD1. The CDR3 loop spans 15 amino acids. With 3 bases clipped from V and 3 bases from J, the junction kept 2 bases outside the gene matches. Germline V gives CDR1 SEHNR, CDR2 FQNEAQ (reference sequence). This chain's CDR3 is CASSLGQGIYNEQFF. For the CDR3, the DNA is TGTGCCAGCAGCTTGGGACAGGGGATCTACAATGAGCAGTTCTTC.

This clonotype has at least ten counts. This chain uses TRBV13 with TRBJ1-2; TRBD1 matches at 11 bases. Germline trimming cut 5 bases from V and 3 bases from J; bases unmatched to any gene: 5. This CDR3 is built from 15 residues. Germline V gives CDR1 PRHDT, CDR2 FYEKMQ (reference sequence). CDR3 nucleotides: TGTGCCAGCAGCAGAGGGACAGGGGGAGACTATGGCTACACCTTC. Translated, it gives CASSRGTGGDYGYTF.